This T cell receptor beta chain was documented in a study of blood T cells in healthy people across ages. Concerning this clonotype: Its target is not known.

A second PCR, run for roughly 7 to 12 cycles, used a sample-barcoded 5' primer plus a J-beta primer mix. One entry per CDR3 protein results from TCRdb running MiXCR on the 5' RACE reads. The table lists approximately 730,000 distinct CDR3 sequences, 40% to 45% of them singletons. Germline loops: CDR1 SSHAT, CDR2 FNYEAQ (reference sequence). Trimming shortened V by 5 bases and J by 1 base, and 10 bases separated the two germline ends. The CDR3 totals 14 residues. Donors each provided 7.5 to 10 milliliters of peripheral blood. The total RNA that was extracted per sample amounted to at least 5.5 micrograms. Study-level points and caveats: Not knowing donor CMV status may have confounded expanded clonotype changes. Across the age range, TCR beta diversity per million T cells fell in a roughly linear way.

The TCR comes from a woman in her fifties or sixties in good health. The chain employs TRBV7-7 and TRBJ2-3; D gene uncertain. The sequenced material came from blood. In DNA form, the CDR3 reads TGTGCCAGCAGCCCCGGACCTCGCACAGATACGCAGTATTTT. Translation gives CASSPGPRTDTQYF. The whole variable domain, remainder taken from reference TRBV7-7 and TRBJ2-3, is GAGVSQSPRYKVTKRGQDVTLRCDPISSHATLYWYQQALGQGPEFLTYFNYEAQPDKSGLPSDRFSAERPEGSISTLTIQRTEQRDSAMYRCASSPGPRTDTQYFGPGTRLTVL.